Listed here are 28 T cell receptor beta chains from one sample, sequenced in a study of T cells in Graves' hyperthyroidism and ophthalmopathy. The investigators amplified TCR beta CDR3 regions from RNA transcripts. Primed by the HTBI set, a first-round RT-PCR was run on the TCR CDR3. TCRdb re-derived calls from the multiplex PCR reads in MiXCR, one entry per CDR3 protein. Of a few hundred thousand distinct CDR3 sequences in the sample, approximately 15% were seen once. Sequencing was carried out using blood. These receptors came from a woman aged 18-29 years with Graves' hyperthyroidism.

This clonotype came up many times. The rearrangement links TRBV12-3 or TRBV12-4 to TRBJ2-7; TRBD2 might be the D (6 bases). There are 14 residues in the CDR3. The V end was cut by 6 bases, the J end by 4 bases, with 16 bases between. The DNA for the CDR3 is TGTGCCAGCAGCGGGGGATCTAGCGCGTACGAGCAGTACTTC. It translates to CASSGGSSAYEQYF.

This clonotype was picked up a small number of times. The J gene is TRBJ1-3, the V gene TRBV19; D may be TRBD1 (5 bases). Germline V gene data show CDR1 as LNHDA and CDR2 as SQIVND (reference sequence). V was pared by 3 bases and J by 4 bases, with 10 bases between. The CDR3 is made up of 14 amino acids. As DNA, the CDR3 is TGTGCCAGTAGTATCCCTGGACAAGGAAACACCATATATTTT. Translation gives CASSIPGQGNTIYF.

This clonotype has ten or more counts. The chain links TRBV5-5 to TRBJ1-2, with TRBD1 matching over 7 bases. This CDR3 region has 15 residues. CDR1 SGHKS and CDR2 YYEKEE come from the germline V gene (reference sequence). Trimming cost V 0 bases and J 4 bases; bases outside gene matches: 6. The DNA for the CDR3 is TGTGCCAGCAGCTTGGGCGCAGGGGGTTTCTATGGCTACACCTTC. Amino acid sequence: CASSLGAGGFYGYTF.

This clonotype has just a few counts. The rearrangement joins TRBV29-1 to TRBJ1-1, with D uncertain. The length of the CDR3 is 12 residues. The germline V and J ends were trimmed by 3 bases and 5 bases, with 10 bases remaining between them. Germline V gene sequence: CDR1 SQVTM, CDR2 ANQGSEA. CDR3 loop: CSVEGGYTEAFF. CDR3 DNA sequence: TGCAGCGTTGAGGGCGGTTATACTGAAGCTTTCTTT.

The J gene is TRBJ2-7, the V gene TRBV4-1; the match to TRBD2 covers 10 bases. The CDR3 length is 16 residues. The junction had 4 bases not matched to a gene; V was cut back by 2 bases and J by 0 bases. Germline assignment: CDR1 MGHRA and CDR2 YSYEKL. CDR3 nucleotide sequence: TGCGCCAGCAGCCAAATAGCGGGAGGAAACTCCTACGAGCAGTACGTC. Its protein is CASSQIAGGNSYEQYV.

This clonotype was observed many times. This CDR3 reads CASSHWGREHGETQYF. In nucleotides, the CDR3 is TGTGCCAGCAGCCACTGGGGGCGGGAGCATGGTGAGACCCAGTACTTC. The rearrangement joins TRBV3-1 to TRBJ2-5; D might be TRBD2 (7 bases). The germline V gene encodes CDR1 LGHDT and CDR2 YNNKEL (reference sequence). This CDR3 comprises 16 residues. V lost 3 bases and J 5 bases, leaving 19 bases between the germline ends.

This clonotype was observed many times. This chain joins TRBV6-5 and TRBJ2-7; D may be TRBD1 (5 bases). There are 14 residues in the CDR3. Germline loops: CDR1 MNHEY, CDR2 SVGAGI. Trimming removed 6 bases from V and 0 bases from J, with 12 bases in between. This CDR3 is CASRYDGHSYEQYV. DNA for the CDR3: TGTGCCAGCAGGTACGACGGACACTCCTACGAGCAGTACGTC.

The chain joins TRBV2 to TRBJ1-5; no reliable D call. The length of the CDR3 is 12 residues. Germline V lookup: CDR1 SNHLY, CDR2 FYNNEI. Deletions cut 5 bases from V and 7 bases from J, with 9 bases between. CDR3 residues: CASSYTFQPQHF. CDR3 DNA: TGTGCCAGCAGTTATACCTTCCAGCCCCAGCATTTT.

In DNA form, the CDR3 reads TGTGCCAGCAGCCCCATAGGCGAACGCAATCAGCCCCAGCATTTT. Its translation is CASSPIGERNQPQHF. The rearrangement uses TRBV7-2 and TRBJ1-5; D remains ambiguous. The CDR3 extends over 15 amino acids. V was cut by 5 bases and J by 2 bases, with 13 bases left in between. The germline V gene encodes CDR1 SGHTA and CDR2 FQGNSA.

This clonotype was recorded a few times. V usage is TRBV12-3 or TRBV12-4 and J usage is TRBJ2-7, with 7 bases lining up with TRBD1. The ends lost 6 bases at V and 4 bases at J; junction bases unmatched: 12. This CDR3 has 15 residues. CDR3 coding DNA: TGTGCCAGCAGCCCGGTAGGGACAGAGGTATACGAGCAGTACTTC. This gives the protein CASSPVGTEVYEQYF.

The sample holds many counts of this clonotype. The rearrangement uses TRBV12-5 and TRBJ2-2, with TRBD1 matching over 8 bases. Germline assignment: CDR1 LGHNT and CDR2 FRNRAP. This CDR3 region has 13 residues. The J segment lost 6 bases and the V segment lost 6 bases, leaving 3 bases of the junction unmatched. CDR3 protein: CASGQTGAGELFF. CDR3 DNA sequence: TGTGCTAGTGGCCAGACAGGGGCCGGGGAGCTGTTTTTT.

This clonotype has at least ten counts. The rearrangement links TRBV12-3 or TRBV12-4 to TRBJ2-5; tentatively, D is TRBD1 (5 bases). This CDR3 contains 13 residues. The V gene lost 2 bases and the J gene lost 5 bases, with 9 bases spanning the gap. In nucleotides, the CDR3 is TGTGCCAGCAGTTTATTAGGGGATGAGACCCAGTACTTC. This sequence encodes CASSLLGDETQYF.

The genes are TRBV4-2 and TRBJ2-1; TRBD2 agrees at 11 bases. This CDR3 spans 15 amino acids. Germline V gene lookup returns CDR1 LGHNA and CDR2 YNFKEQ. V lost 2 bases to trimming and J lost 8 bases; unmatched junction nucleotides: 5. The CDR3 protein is CASSQLAGGKYEQFF. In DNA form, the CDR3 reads TGTGCCAGCAGCCAATTAGCGGGAGGGAAGTATGAGCAGTTCTTC.

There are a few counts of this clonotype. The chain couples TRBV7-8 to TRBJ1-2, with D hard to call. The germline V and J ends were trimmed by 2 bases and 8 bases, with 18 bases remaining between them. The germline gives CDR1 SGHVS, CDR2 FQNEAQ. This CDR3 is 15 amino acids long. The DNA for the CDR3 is TGTGCCAGCAGCTTAAGTATAAGTTTCGTACCGGGCTACACCTTC. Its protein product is CASSLSISFVPGYTF.

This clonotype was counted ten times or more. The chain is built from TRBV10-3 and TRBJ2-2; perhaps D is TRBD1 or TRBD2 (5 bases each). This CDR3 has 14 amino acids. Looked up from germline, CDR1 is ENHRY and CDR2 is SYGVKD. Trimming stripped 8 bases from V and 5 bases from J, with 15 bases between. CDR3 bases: TGTGCCATCGGGGGTTCGATATATACCGGGGAGCTGTTTTTT. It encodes CAIGGSIYTGELFF.

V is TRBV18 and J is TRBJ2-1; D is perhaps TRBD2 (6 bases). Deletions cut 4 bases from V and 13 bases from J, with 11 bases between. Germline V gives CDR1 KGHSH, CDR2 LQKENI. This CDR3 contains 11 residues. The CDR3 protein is CASSQPGLQFF. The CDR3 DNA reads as TGTGCCAGCTCACAGCCGGGACTCCAGTTCTTC. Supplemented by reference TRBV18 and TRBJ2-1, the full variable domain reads NAGVMQNPRHLVRRRGQEARLRCSPMKGHSHVYWYRQLPEEGLKFMVYLQKENIIDESGMPKERFSAEFPKEGPSILRIQQVVRGDSAAYFCASSQPGLQFFGPGTRLTVL.

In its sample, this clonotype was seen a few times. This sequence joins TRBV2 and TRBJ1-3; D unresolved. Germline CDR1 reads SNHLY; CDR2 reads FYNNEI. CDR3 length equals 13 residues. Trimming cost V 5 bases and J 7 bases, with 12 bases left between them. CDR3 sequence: CASSLLQINTIYF. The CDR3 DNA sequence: TGTGCCAGCAGTCTTCTTCAAATCAACACCATATATTTT.

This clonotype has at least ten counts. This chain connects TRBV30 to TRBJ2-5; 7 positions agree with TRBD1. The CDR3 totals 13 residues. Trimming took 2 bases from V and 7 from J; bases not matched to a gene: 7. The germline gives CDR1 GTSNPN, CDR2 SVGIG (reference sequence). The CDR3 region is CAWSSGTAATQYF. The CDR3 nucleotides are TGTGCCTGGAGTTCGGGGACAGCAGCGACCCAGTACTTC.

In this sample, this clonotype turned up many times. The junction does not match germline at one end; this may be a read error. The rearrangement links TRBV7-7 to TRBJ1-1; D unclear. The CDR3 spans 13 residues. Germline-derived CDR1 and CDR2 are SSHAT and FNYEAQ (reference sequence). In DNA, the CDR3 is TGTGCTAGCAGCCTTTACATGGGAACTGAAGCTTTCTTT. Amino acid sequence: CASSLYMGTEAFF.

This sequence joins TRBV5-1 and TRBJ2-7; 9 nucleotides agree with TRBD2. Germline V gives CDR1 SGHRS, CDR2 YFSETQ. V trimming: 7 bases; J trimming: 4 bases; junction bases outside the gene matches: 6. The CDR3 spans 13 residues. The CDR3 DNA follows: TGCGCCAGCGCTCCGCGGGAGGGGTACGAGCAGTACTTC. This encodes CASAPREGYEQYF.

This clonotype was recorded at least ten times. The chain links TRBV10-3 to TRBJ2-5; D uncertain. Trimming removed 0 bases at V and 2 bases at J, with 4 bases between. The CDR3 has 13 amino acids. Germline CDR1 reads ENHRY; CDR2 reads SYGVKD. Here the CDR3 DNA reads TGTGCCATCAGTGAGTCCCAGCAAGAGACCCAGTACTTC. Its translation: CAISESQQETQYF.

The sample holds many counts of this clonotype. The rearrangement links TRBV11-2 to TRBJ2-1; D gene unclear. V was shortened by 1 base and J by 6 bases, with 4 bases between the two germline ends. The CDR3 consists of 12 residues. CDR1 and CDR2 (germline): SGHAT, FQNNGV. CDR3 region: CASSLAANEQFF. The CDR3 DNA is TGTGCCAGCAGCTTAGCGGCCAATGAGCAGTTCTTC.

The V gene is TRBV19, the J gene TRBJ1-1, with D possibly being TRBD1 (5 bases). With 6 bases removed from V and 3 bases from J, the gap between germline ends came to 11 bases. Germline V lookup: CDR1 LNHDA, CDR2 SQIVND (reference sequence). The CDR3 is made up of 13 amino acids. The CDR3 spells CASRGVVDTEAFF. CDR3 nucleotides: TGTGCCAGTAGAGGGGTAGTAGACACTGAAGCTTTCTTT.

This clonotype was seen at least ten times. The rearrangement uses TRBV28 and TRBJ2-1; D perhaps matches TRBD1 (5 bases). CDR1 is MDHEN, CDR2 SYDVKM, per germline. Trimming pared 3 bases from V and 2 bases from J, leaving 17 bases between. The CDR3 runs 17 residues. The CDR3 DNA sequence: TGTGCCAGCAGTTTTCCAGCGACCTACAGGCCCTACAATGAGCAGTTCTTC. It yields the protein CASSFPATYRPYNEQFF.

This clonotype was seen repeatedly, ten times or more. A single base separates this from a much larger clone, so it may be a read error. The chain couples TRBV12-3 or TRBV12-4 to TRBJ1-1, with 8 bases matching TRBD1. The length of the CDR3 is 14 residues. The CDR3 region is CASRAGGSNTEVFF. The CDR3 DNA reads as TGTGCCAGCAGGGCAGGGGGCTCGAACACTGAAGTTTTCTTT.

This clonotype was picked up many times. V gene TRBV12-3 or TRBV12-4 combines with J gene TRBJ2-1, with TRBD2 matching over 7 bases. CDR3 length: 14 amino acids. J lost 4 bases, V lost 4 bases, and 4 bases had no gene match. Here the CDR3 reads CASSYGGSYNEQFF. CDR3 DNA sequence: TGTGCCAGCAGTTATGGCGGGAGTTACAATGAGCAGTTCTTC.

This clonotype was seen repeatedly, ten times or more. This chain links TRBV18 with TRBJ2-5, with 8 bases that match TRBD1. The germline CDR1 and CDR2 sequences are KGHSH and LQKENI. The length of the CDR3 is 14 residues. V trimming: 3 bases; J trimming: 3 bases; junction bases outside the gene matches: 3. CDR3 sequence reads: CASSPETGEETQYF. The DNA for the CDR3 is TGTGCCAGCTCACCGGAGACAGGGGAAGAGACCCAGTACTTC.

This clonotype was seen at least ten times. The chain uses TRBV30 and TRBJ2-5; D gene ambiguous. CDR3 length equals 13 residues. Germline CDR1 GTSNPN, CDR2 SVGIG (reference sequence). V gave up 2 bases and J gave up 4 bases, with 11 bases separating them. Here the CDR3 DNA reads TGTGCCTGGAGTCCTGACTTCGGAGAGACCCAGTACTTC. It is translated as CAWSPDFGETQYF.